The 30 T cell receptor beta chains presented below share a single source sample, sequenced in a study of cytomegalovirus exposure and HLA in healthy donors. The PCR contained 60 Vbeta and 13 Jbeta primers. TCRdb's table, derived via immunoSEQ multiplex PCR, lists solely in-frame clones and lacks some. The sample lists about 190,000 clones, more than 75% occurring once. The sample consisted of PBMCs. Every receptor here comes from a man aged 25-45 years in good health and CMV-seronegative.

The V call is TRBV5-1, the J call TRBJ2-1, with 10 bases aligning to TRBD2. Germline V gene lookup returns CDR1 SGHRS and CDR2 YFSETQ. The junction had 8 bases not matched to a gene; V was cut back by 4 bases and J by 7 bases. There are 15 residues in the CDR3. Here the CDR3 reads CASSRMGLALNEQFF. CDR3 DNA sequence: TGCGCCAGCAGCCGAATGGGACTAGCGCTTAATGAGCAGTTCTTC. Full variable domain (outside the CDR3, taken from reference TRBV5-1 and TRBJ2-1): KAGVTQTPRYLIKTRGQQVTLSCSPISGHRSVSWYQQTPGQGLQFLFEYFSETQRNKGNFPGRFSGRQFSNSRSEMNVSTLELGDSALYLCASSRMGLALNEQFFGPGTRLTVL.

This clone has only a few counts. Its ends do not fully match the called genes, so a read error is possible. J is TRBJ2-1 and V is TRBV7-7, with 11 bases fitting TRBD1. Germline V CDR1 and CDR2: SSHAT, FNYEAQ (reference sequence). This CDR3 region has 15 residues. The CDR3 here is CASSSGQGAYNEQFF. DNA for the CDR3: TGTGCTAGCAGCTCGGGACAGGGGGCCTACAATGAGCAGTTCTTC.

The rearrangement uses TRBV10-3 and TRBJ2-3, with TRBD1 matching 11 bases. This CDR3 contains 17 residues. Per the germline V gene, CDR1 is ENHRY and CDR2 is SYGVKD. The J segment lost 2 bases and the V segment lost 6 bases, leaving 10 bases of the junction unmatched. CDR3 bases: TGTGCCATCAGCAAAACTAGCGGACAGGGGGCCACAGATACGCAGTATTTT. It specifies CAISKTSGQGATDTQYF.

The rearrangement uses TRBV11-3 and TRBJ2-1, with 14 positions matching TRBD2. Unmatched junction bases numbered 6, after V lost 4 bases and J lost 7 bases. This CDR3 region has 16 residues. In germline, CDR1 is SGHNT, CDR2 YENEEA. This CDR3 reads CASSSPGLAGVNEQFF. The DNA of the CDR3 is TGTGCCAGCAGCTCACCGGGACTAGCGGGAGTTAATGAGCAGTTCTTC.

This clone was counted between two and nine times. The rearrangement links TRBV19 to TRBJ1-1, with a tentative D call TRBD1 (6 bases). The CDR3 is 13 amino acids. Trimming cost V 10 bases and J 5 bases, with 17 bases left between them. The germline V gene encodes CDR1 LNHDA and CDR2 SQIVND (reference sequence). Here the CDR3 reads CATRTVLGTEAFF. DNA of the CDR3: TGTGCCACCAGGACAGTCCTGGGGACTGAAGCTTTCTTT.

This clone appeared a single time. The J gene is TRBJ2-3, the V gene TRBV5-1, with TRBD2 matching 8 bases. This CDR3 is 16 amino acids long. V shed 2 bases and J 6 bases; nucleotides not matched to a gene: 11. Germline CDR1 and CDR2: SGHRS and YFSETQ. This CDR3 reads CASSFARSGSGDTQYF. The CDR3, as DNA: TGCGCCAGCAGCTTCGCCCGGAGCGGGAGTGGGGATACGCAGTATTTT.

The chain joins TRBV4-1 to TRBJ2-3, with unresolved D. V shed 0 bases and J shed 2 bases, with 12 bases lying between them. Germline loops: CDR1 MGHRA, CDR2 YSYEKL. The CDR3 is 16 amino acids. This chain's CDR3 is CASSQDRNSDTDTQYF. CDR3 DNA sequence: TGCGCCAGCAGCCAAGACAGGAACTCAGACACAGATACGCAGTATTTT.

The chain employs TRBV7-2 and TRBJ2-3; tentatively, D is TRBD2 (5 bases). The CDR3 runs 14 residues. V was clipped by 4 bases and J by 4 bases, with 12 bases between them. Germline CDR1 and CDR2: SGHTA and FQGNSA. The CDR3 DNA is TGTGCCAGCAGCTCCCCCGCAGCGGCAGATACGCAGTATTTT. Its protein product is CASSSPAAADTQYF.

This chain uses TRBV28 with TRBJ2-7, with 8 bases identical to TRBD2. J gave up 1 base and V 3 bases, and 5 bases lay outside the gene matches. From germline, CDR1 is MDHEN and CDR2 SYDVKM. This CDR3 spans 15 amino acids. The CDR3 DNA sequence: TGTGCCAGCAGTTTCCGCGGGGGGCAATCCTACGAGCAGTACTTC. Translation gives CASSFRGGQSYEQYF.

The chain uses TRBV18 and TRBJ1-2; 11 bases agree with TRBD1. The germline gives CDR1 KGHSH, CDR2 LQKENI. The junction had 10 bases not matched to a gene; V was cut back by 0 bases and J by 4 bases. There are 18 residues in the CDR3. The CDR3 coding sequence is TGTGCCAGCTCACCACCCCCCGGGACAGGGGGGACGGGCTATGGCTACACCTTC. Its protein is CASSPPPGTGGTGYGYTF.

The chain combines TRBV28 with TRBJ1-1, with no clear D. In germline, CDR1 is MDHEN, CDR2 SYDVKM. CDR3 length: 12 residues. Trimming removed 3 bases at V and 4 bases at J, with 6 bases between. The CDR3 nucleotides read TGTGCCAGCAGTTTCCACATCACTGAAGCTTTCTTT. Its protein product is CASSFHITEAFF.

This chain connects TRBV30 to TRBJ1-5; possible D gene TRBD1, 6 bases. V was pared by 3 bases and J by 0 bases, with 9 bases between. The germline V gene has CDR1 GTSNPN and CDR2 SVGIG (reference sequence). This CDR3 has 14 amino acids. This CDR3 is CAWSPGVSNQPQHF. For the CDR3, the DNA is TGTGCCTGGAGCCCAGGGGTTAGCAATCAGCCCCAGCATTTT.

The rearrangement uses TRBV27 and TRBJ2-3; D is unresolved. V was clipped by 3 bases and J by 0 bases, with 4 bases between them. Per germline, CDR1 MNHEY and CDR2 SMNVEV (reference sequence). The CDR3 is 13 residues long. The CDR3 DNA reads as TGTGCCAGCAGTTTCTATAGCACAGATACGCAGTATTTT. This gives the protein CASSFYSTDTQYF.

J is TRBJ1-2 and V is TRBV6-5, with unresolved D. This CDR3 has 14 residues. The ends were cut back, 0 bases at V and 5 bases at J, with 10 bases in the middle. Germline values: CDR1 MNHEY, CDR2 SVGAGI. CDR3 sequence: CASSYSAGTYGYTF. In DNA, the CDR3 is TGTGCCAGCAGTTACTCAGCAGGCACGTATGGCTACACCTTC.

The chain joins TRBV7-9 to TRBJ1-2; no reliable D call. With 2 bases removed from V and 2 bases from J, the gap between germline ends came to 6 bases. This CDR3 spans 13 amino acids. Germline V gene sequence: CDR1 SEHNR, CDR2 FQNEAQ (reference sequence). CDR3 loop: CASSLRQNYGYTF. The CDR3 nucleotides read TGTGCCAGCAGCTTACGTCAGAACTATGGCTACACCTTC.

The chain links TRBV14 to TRBJ1-1, with D uncertain. Trimming removed 1 base from V and 4 bases from J, with 10 bases in between. The CDR3 length is 14 residues. Germline V gene sequence: CDR1 SGHDN, CDR2 FVKESK. DNA of the CDR3: TGTGCCAGCAGCCAAGCGGAGTCGGTCACTGAAGCTTTCTTT. This gives the protein CASSQAESVTEAFF.

This chain uses TRBV5-8 with TRBJ2-5, with D unresolved. The CDR3 contains 15 residues. V was shortened by 0 bases and J by 2 bases, with 11 bases between the two germline ends. Germline V gene lookup returns CDR1 SGHTS and CDR2 YDEGEE. CDR3 coding DNA: TGTGCCAGCAGCTTGGTGGCTCAGGCACAAGAGACCCAGTACTTC. It yields the protein CASSLVAQAQETQYF.

The chain has TRBV19 and TRBJ2-3, with 9 nucleotides matching TRBD1. This CDR3 spans 15 amino acids. Germline assignment: CDR1 LNHDA and CDR2 SQIVND (reference sequence). V gave up 10 bases and J gave up 2 bases; unmatched junction bases: 10. The CDR3 nucleotides read TGTGCCACAGACTTCGGGACAGGGTACACAGATACGCAGTATTTT. Its translation: CATDFGTGYTDTQYF.

In its sample, this clone was seen many times. V and J are TRBV4-1 and TRBJ1-6; D not resolved. This CDR3 contains 15 residues. Germline V gene lookup returns CDR1 MGHRA and CDR2 YSYEKL. Trimming left V 0 bases short and J 4 bases short, with 7 bases between. As DNA, the CDR3 is TGCGCCAGCAGCCAAGAGTTCGGTTATAATTCACCCCTCCACTTT. Translating it yields CASSQEFGYNSPLHF.

This sequence joins TRBV7-2 and TRBJ1-2, with 7 bases that match TRBD1. Germline CDR1 and CDR2: SGHTA and FQGNSA. The CDR3 is made up of 13 amino acids. Trimming took 6 bases from V and 7 from J; bases not matched to a gene: 8. The DNA of the CDR3 is TGTGCCAGCAGGACCGGGACAGCGGTTGGCTACACCTTC. It yields the protein CASRTGTAVGYTF.

The gene calls are TRBV5-4 and TRBJ1-1, with 7 bases lining up with TRBD1. The J segment lost 11 bases and the V segment lost 3 bases, leaving 19 bases of the junction unmatched. Germline V lookup: CDR1 SGHNT, CDR2 YYREEE (reference sequence). The CDR3 is made up of 16 amino acids. The CDR3 region has the DNA TGTGCCAGCAGCTCCCGGACAGGCCGCCCGGGGGTTGGGGCTTTCTTT. This sequence encodes CASSSRTGRPGVGAFF.

A word on this clone: At one end the junction does not follow the germline gene, possibly because of a read error. This chain joins TRBV2 and TRBJ2-5; weak D call: TRBD2 (6 bases). The CDR3 covers 13 residues. Germline V gene data show CDR1 as SNHLY and CDR2 as FYNNEI. The DNA for the CDR3 is TGTGCCGGCAGGGAGGACGGTGAAGAGACCCAGTACTTC. This codes for CAGREDGEETQYF.

The rearrangement uses TRBV27 and TRBJ1-2; D is perhaps TRBD1 (6 bases). V shed 6 bases and J shed 4 bases, with 18 bases lying between them. CDR3 length equals 15 residues. Per germline, CDR1 MNHEY and CDR2 SMNVEV (reference sequence). CDR3 DNA: TGTGCCAGCAGCCTAACCGACAGGAACGCCTATGGCTACACCTTC. Encoded protein: CASSLTDRNAYGYTF.

V usage is TRBV2 and J usage is TRBJ2-7; 12 bases align to TRBD2. Germline V lookup: CDR1 SNHLY, CDR2 FYNNEI. The CDR3 runs to 15 residues. Trimming removed 7 bases from V and 7 bases from J; junction bases left unmatched: 11. The CDR3 sequence is CASTPETSGRREQYF. CDR3 nucleotides: TGTGCCAGCACCCCGGAGACTAGCGGGAGAAGGGAGCAGTACTTC.

The chain combines TRBV28 with TRBJ2-7, with D perhaps TRBD1 (5 bases). The V gene lost 8 bases and the J gene lost 3 bases, with 17 bases spanning the gap. Germline CDR1 reads MDHEN; CDR2 reads SYDVKM. The CDR3 has 14 residues. Here the CDR3 reads CASLGQGSLYEQYF. The CDR3 bases are TGTGCCAGCCTCGGGCAGGGCTCCCTCTACGAGCAGTACTTC.

The chain has TRBV7-9 and TRBJ2-7, with D possibly TRBD1 on 5 matching bases. Trimming took off 1 base at V and 2 bases at J, with 12 bases between the two ends. The CDR3 has 15 amino acids. Germline CDR1 reads SEHNR; CDR2 reads FQNEAQ (reference sequence). CDR3: CASSLGQGQPYEQYF. The CDR3, as DNA: TGTGCCAGCAGCTTAGGGCAAGGACAACCCTACGAGCAGTACTTC. Full variable domain (remainder filled in from reference TRBV7-9 and TRBJ2-7): DTGVSQNPRHKITKRGQNVTFRCDPISEHNRLYWYRQTLGQGPEFLTYFQNEAQLEKSRLLSDRFSAERPKGSFSTLEIQRTEQGDSAMYLCASSLGQGQPYEQYFGPGTRLTVT.

This clone was counted only a few times. The genes are TRBV5-1 and TRBJ1-1; TRBD1 is a possible D gene (5 bases). The V end was cut by 7 bases, the J end by 5 bases, with 15 bases between. The CDR3 extends over 13 amino acids. In germline, CDR1 is SGHRS, CDR2 YFSETQ. The CDR3 loop reads CASGRGYGTEAFF. DNA for the CDR3: TGCGCCAGCGGTCGGGGGTATGGAACTGAAGCTTTCTTT.

V is TRBV28 and J is TRBJ2-2; 15 bases map to TRBD2. The V gene's germline CDR1 is MDHEN and CDR2 SYDVKM. The junction had 14 bases not matched to a gene; V was cut back by 8 bases and J by 7 bases. The CDR3 has 18 residues. CDR3 in DNA: TGTGCCAGCCTCTCCCGGACTAGCGGGAGGGCCAGGGTCGGGGAGCTGTTTTTT. It translates to CASLSRTSGRARVGELFF.

J is TRBJ2-7 and V is TRBV11-2, with 7 nucleotides matching TRBD1. CDR1 SGHAT and CDR2 FQNNGV come from the germline V gene. This CDR3 is 16 amino acids long. The V segment lost 5 bases and the J segment 7 bases; nucleotides outside the gene matches: 17. The CDR3 sequence is CASSPRGTELSGEQYF. CDR3 DNA: TGTGCCAGCAGCCCCCGTGGGACAGAGCTCTCAGGGGAGCAGTACTTC.

V usage is TRBV5-1 and J usage is TRBJ2-2, with 10 bases that match TRBD2. Germline trimming cut 1 base from V and 0 bases from J; bases unmatched to any gene: 6. The CDR3 consists of 18 residues. Germline V gene lookup returns CDR1 SGHRS and CDR2 YFSETQ. CDR3 residues: CASSLPLAGVPNTGELFF. The CDR3 nucleotides read TGCGCCAGCAGCTTGCCTCTAGCGGGGGTTCCGAACACCGGGGAGCTGTTTTTT.